Each of the 5 T cell receptor beta chains below was sequenced from the same sample in a study of blood T cell repertoires in COVID-19 (dated by TCRdb to about 2020). The library was obtained by the immunoSEQ multiplex PCR assay. Entries here come from immuneACCESS through TCRdb and include only in-frame sequences with V and J called. Some clones fail to appear in such tables; in the studies checked, an unresolved V gene covers under half of the shortfall, and the cause of the remainder is unknown. Recorded for this sample are around 39,000 clones; around 90% of them occurred a single time. The ten biggest clones cover roughly an eighth of the sample. Material for sequencing was peripheral blood. The receptors come from an older man with acute or convalescent COVID-19.

The chain is built from TRBV24-1 and TRBJ2-5; D is unclear. The CDR3 is 15 residues long. The germline CDR1 and CDR2 sequences are KGHDR and SFDVKD. The V end lost 4 bases, the J end lost 0 bases, and 11 bases lay between the germline ends. CDR3 sequence (DNA): TGTGCCACCAGTGACGCTGACACCCACCAAGAGACCCAGTACTTC. This encodes CATSDADTHQETQYF.

The rearrangement uses TRBV28 and TRBJ2-1, with TRBD2 matching 8 bases. CDR1 and CDR2 (germline): MDHEN, SYDVKM. There are 15 residues in the CDR3. Trimming cost V 2 bases and J 0 bases; bases outside gene matches: 0. The CDR3 loop is CASSLGTSSYNEQFF. CDR3 nucleotides: TGTGCCAGCAGTTTAGGGACTAGCTCCTACAATGAGCAGTTCTTC.

In this sample, this clone turned up a few times. J is TRBJ2-2 and V is TRBV7-2, with D possibly being TRBD2 (6 bases). In germline, CDR1 is SGHTA, CDR2 FQGNSA. V was trimmed by 2 bases and J by 7 bases, leaving 14 bases between them. The CDR3 sequence is 15 residues long. CDR3 DNA: TGTGCCAGCAGCTTATACGGGGGAGAAAGCGGGGAGCTGTTTTTT. This encodes CASSLYGGESGELFF.

J is TRBJ1-2 and V is TRBV19; tentatively, D is TRBD1 (6 bases). Germline V gives CDR1 LNHDA, CDR2 SQIVND (reference sequence). The CDR3 runs 13 residues. V dropped 10 bases and J dropped 3 bases, with 15 bases sitting between them. The CDR3 reads CATTAGVDYGYTF. The CDR3 coding sequence is TGTGCCACCACAGCAGGGGTGGACTATGGCTACACCTTC.

The genes are TRBV5-6 and TRBJ1-2; TRBD1 matches at 8 bases. The CDR3 contains 15 residues. The germline V gene encodes CDR1 SGHDT and CDR2 YYEEEE. The J segment lost 2 bases and the V segment lost 1 base, leaving 4 bases of the junction unmatched. The CDR3 reads CASSLTRTGNYGYTF. The CDR3, as DNA: TGTGCCAGCAGCTTGACAAGGACAGGGAACTATGGCTACACCTTC. Full variable domain (rest looked up from reference TRBV5-6 and TRBJ1-2): DAGVTQSPTHLIKTRGQQVTLRCSPKSGHDTVSWYQQALGQGPQFIFQYYEEEERQRGNFPDRFSGHQFPNYSSELNVNALLLGDSALYLCASSLTRTGNYGYTFGSGTRLTVV.